These 10 T cell receptor beta chains originate from one sample sequenced in a study of CD8+CD57+ T cells in acquired aplastic anemia. Genomic DNA acted as the template from which TCR beta VDJ combination and CDR3 sequence profiling were carried out. TCRdb passed the reads through MiXCR, listing each CDR3 protein once. In the table there are around 230,000 distinct CDR3 sequences, around 60% of which are singletons. The sample consisted of sorted CD4+, CD8+, or CD8+CD57+ T cells (not recorded which) from PBMCs. These receptors were taken from a human donor in good health.

The chain recombines TRBV11-2 with TRBJ2-3; D unclear. Germline V CDR1 and CDR2: SGHAT, FQNNGV. The V end was cut by 5 bases, the J end by 0 bases, with 9 bases between. This CDR3 comprises 14 residues. The CDR3: CASSMELSTDTQYF. The DNA for the CDR3 is TGTGCCAGCAGCATGGAGTTAAGCACAGATACGCAGTATTTT.

This clonotype was picked up many times. The chain links TRBV11-1 to TRBJ1-1, with D uncertain. The CDR3 is made up of 15 amino acids. Per germline, CDR1 SGHAT and CDR2 FQDESV (reference sequence). Trimming shortened V by 3 bases and J by 3 bases, and 14 bases separated the two germline ends. This CDR3 reads CASSFRRGADTEAFF. DNA of the CDR3: TGTGCCAGCAGCTTTCGTCGAGGTGCGGACACTGAAGCTTTCTTT.

The rearrangement links TRBV10-2 to TRBJ2-7; D is perhaps TRBD2 (6 bases). CDR1 is WSHSY, CDR2 SAAADI, per germline. The CDR3 length is 17 residues. The germline V and J ends were trimmed by 8 bases and 5 bases, with 28 bases remaining between them. CDR3 sequence reads: CASRSASSAGLGDEQYF. The CDR3 bases are TGCGCCAGCCGCAGTGCTAGCTCCGCGGGGTTAGGCGACGAGCAGTACTTC.

V is TRBV29-1 and J is TRBJ2-7; perhaps TRBD2 as D (5 bases). CDR1 SQVTM and CDR2 ANQGSEA come from the germline V gene. Trimming shortened V by 4 bases and J by 5 bases, and 12 bases separated the two germline ends. The CDR3 contains 12 residues. DNA of the CDR3: TGCAGCGTTGTACCTCGGAGGAACGAGCAGTACTTC. This sequence encodes CSVVPRRNEQYF.

The rearrangement uses TRBV7-9 and TRBJ2-1; weak D call: TRBD1 (6 bases). V was clipped by 4 bases and J by 6 bases, with 16 bases between them. Germline CDR1 is SEHNR and CDR2 is FQNEAQ (reference sequence). The CDR3 covers 15 residues. CDR3 sequence: CASSSGPGTCNEQFF. The CDR3 region has the DNA TGTGCCAGCAGCTCCGGACCAGGGACATGCAATGAGCAGTTCTTC.

This clonotype was detected only a few times. This sequence may be a read error, since a much larger clone differs from it by one base. The CDR3 loop reads CASSQGGGARGDYEQCF. The DNA for the CDR3 is TGTGCCAGCAGCCAAGGGGGGGGGGCCAGGGGAGACTACGAGCAGTGCTTC. The J gene is TRBJ2-7, the V gene TRBV7-9; maybe TRBD2 (7 bases). In germline, CDR1 is SEHNR, CDR2 FQNEAQ (reference sequence). The CDR3 consists of 17 residues.

This clonotype has a count of ten or more. The chain has TRBV4-3 and TRBJ1-1; TRBD1 might be the D (6 bases). V dropped 1 base and J dropped 1 base, with 13 bases sitting between them. The CDR3 has 16 amino acids. Germline CDR1 LGHNA, CDR2 YSLEER. The CDR3 DNA reads TGCGCCAGCAGCCAAGCTGGGGGCGAGGGGAACACTGAAGCTTTCTTT. Translation gives CASSQAGGEGNTEAFF.

This clonotype came up many times. This rearrangement joins TRBV2 to TRBJ1-2, with 9 bases that match TRBD1. CDR1 SNHLY and CDR2 FYNNEI come from the germline V gene. The CDR3 runs 15 residues. V dropped 10 bases and J dropped 6; count of bases not matched to a gene: 15. CDR3 residues: CANLDRGVYDDGYTF. For the CDR3, the DNA is TGTGCCAACCTAGACAGGGGGGTCTACGATGATGGCTACACCTTC. Drawing the rest from reference TRBV2 and TRBJ1-2, the complete variable domain is EPEVTQTPSHQVTQMGQEVILRCVPISNHLYFYWYRQILGQKVEFLVSFYNNEISEKSEIFDDQFSVERPDGSNFTLKIRSTKLEDSAMYFCANLDRGVYDDGYTFGSGTRLTVV.

As for this clonotype: This sequence may be a read error, since a much larger clone differs from it by one base. Because the CDR3's place on the DNA is in doubt, the DNA is left out and the CDR3 is given as listed by TCRdb. V gene TRBV6-2 or TRBV6-3 combines with J gene TRBJ1-5; the table's D call, TRBD1, was not checked against the DNA. Germline-derived CDR1 and CDR2 are MNHEY and SVGEGT. The CDR3 is 16 residues long, ends included. This chain's CDR3 is CASSYEWGAGNQPRHF.

The rearrangement joins TRBV29-1 to TRBJ2-5, with TRBD1 matching over 8 bases. This CDR3 is built from 14 residues. Losses at the gene ends were 6 bases for V and 4 bases for J; bases not matched to a gene: 10. Germline V lookup: CDR1 SQVTM, CDR2 ANQGSEA. The CDR3 here is CSVDRAQARETQYF. Here the CDR3 DNA reads TGCAGCGTGGACAGGGCGCAGGCCAGAGAGACCCAGTACTTC.